Reported below is one T cell receptor (beta chain). Its antigen remains unidentified. The data derive from a study of tumor-infiltrating lymphocytes in localized non-small cell lung cancer. Study-level background: Tumor tissue and non-adjacent uninvolved lung came from each patient. General observations from the study: Compared with uninvolved lung, tumors showed higher T cell infiltration by TCRbeta sequencing. Tumor T-cell fraction from TCR sequencing was not associated with recurrence-free survival (p = 0.61).

Germline CDR1 is SGDLS and CDR2 is YYNGEE. The CDR3 is made up of 13 amino acids. The V end was cut by 3 bases, the J end by 1 base, with 7 bases between. Profiling relied on immunoSEQ multiplex PCR, and the TCRdb table lists in-frame clones only, not all of them. The table includes about 16,000 clones, 55% to 75% detected once. The sequencing input was lung tumor tissue. This clonotype was sampled from a human donor with non-small cell lung cancer. The chain is built from TRBV9 and TRBJ1-1, with D uncertain. The CDR3 DNA sequence: TGTGCCAGCAGCGCCGGTCCGAACACTGAAGCTTTCTTT. This sequence encodes CASSAGPNTEAFF. Full variable domain (remainder filled in from reference TRBV9 and TRBJ1-1): DSGVTQTPKHLITATGQRVTLRCSPRSGDLSVYWYQQSLDQGLQFLIQYYNGEERAKGNILERFSAQQFPDLHSELNLSSLELGDSALYFCASSAGPNTEAFFGQGTRLTVV.